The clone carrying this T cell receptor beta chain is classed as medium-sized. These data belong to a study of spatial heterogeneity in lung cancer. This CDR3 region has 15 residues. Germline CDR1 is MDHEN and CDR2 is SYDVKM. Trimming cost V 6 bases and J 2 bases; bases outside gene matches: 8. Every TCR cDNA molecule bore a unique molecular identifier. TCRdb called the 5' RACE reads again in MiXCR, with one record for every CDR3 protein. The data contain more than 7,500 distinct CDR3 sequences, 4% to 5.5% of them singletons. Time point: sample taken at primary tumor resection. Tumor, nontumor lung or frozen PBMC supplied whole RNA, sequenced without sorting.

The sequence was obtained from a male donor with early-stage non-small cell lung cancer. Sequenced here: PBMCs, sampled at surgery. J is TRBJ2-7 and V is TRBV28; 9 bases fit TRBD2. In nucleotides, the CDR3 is TGTGCCAGCAGATTTTATGGCGGGGGGGCCTACGAGCAGTACTTC. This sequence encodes CASRFYGGGAYEQYF.